This T cell receptor (beta chain) was found in a study of blood T cell repertoires in COVID-19. Clones were read by immunoSEQ multiplex PCR, and TCRdb kept only the in-frame ones, dropping some. The sample has 250,000 or so clones; less than 90% are singletons. The V gene lost 0 bases and the J gene lost 2 bases, with 13 bases spanning the gap. Germline V CDR1 and CDR2: SGDLS, YYNGEE. The CDR3 extends over 16 amino acids. The V gene is TRBV9, the J gene TRBJ2-3, with D possibly matching TRBD2 (5 bases). The material sequenced was peripheral blood. The clonotype originates from a man in his sixties with acute or convalescent COVID-19. CDR3 nucleotide sequence: TGTGCCAGCAGCGTAGGCCAGCGGTCCCCCACAGATACGCAGTATTTT. Translation: CASSVGQRSPTDTQYF.